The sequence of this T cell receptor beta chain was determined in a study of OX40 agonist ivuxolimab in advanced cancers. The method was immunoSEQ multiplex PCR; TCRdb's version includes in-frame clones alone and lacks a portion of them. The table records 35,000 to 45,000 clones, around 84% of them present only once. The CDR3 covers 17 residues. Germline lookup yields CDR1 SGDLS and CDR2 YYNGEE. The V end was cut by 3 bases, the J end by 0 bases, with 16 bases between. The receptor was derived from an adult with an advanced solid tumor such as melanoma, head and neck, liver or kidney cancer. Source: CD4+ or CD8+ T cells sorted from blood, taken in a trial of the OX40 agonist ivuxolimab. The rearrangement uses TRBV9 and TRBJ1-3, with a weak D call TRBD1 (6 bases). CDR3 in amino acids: CASSGTRDTASGNTIYF. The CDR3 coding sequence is TGTGCCAGCAGCGGAACCCGGGACACAGCCTCTGGAAACACCATATATTTT.